This T cell receptor beta chain was sequenced in a study of cytotoxic CD8 clonotypes in ibrutinib-treated CLL. Across the whole study: After median about 71 months, approximately 14 stayed in remission, around twelve progressed; responses about 25 partial, 2 complete.

This clone has a handful of counts. Profiled with immunoSEQ multiplex PCR; TCRdb holds only in-frame clones, not every one. Of about 200,000 clones listed, roughly 65% were seen once; the top ten hold over 5.5%. V was trimmed by 4 bases and J by 8 bases, leaving 15 bases between them. The CDR3 extends over 13 amino acids. CDR1 and CDR2 (germline): SGHRS, YFSETQ. The chain employs TRBV5-1 and TRBJ1-2; possibly TRBD1 for D (5 bases). The TCR was taken from a human donor with chronic lymphocytic leukemia. The material sequenced was PBMCs, taken after 12 months of ibrutinib treatment. This chain's CDR3 is CASSPGDGWGYTF. The CDR3 DNA is TGCGCCAGCAGCCCGGGGGACGGCTGGGGCTACACCTTC.